The 19 T cell receptor beta chains listed next were all sequenced from one sample in a study of shared clonotypes between healthy human individuals. Clones were sequenced by immunoSEQ multiplex PCR, and TCRdb holds only the in-frame ones, with some missing. The sample contains over a million clones, roughly 96% of which appear only once. Sequenced sample: naive CD4+ T cells sorted from blood. The subset is: CD45RA+ positively selected. The receptors were gathered from a man between 25 and 39 years old in good health.

V gene TRBV18 combines with J gene TRBJ2-1, with 12 bases fitting TRBD2. The CDR3 totals 20 residues. With V trimmed by 1 base and J by 2 bases, 12 bases remained unmatched. The germline CDR1 and CDR2 sequences are KGHSH and LQKENI. The CDR3 region has the DNA TGTGCCAGCTCACCACGCCACGCTTCTAGCGGGAGGGCCGCCTACAATGAGCAGTTCTTC. Amino acids: CASSPRHASSGRAAYNEQFF.

This chain connects TRBV7-9 to TRBJ2-3; perhaps TRBD2 as D (7 bases). The CDR3 covers 17 residues. Trimming removed 10 bases at V and 2 bases at J, with 25 bases between. Germline V gives CDR1 SEHNR, CDR2 FQNEAQ (reference sequence). The CDR3 loop is CATWGAPTSYFTDTQYF. The CDR3 DNA reads TGTGCCACCTGGGGGGCGCCGACTAGCTACTTCACAGATACGCAGTATTTT.

The chain has TRBV10-2 and TRBJ2-7; 11 nucleotides align to TRBD1. The CDR3 is 13 amino acids. The germline V gene encodes CDR1 WSHSY and CDR2 SAAADI. After removal of 7 bases from V and 4 bases from J, the junction contained 3 bases not matched to a gene. The CDR3 region is CASNWDRGYEQYF. The CDR3 DNA is TGCGCCAGCAACTGGGACAGGGGGTACGAGCAGTACTTC.

This chain joins TRBV5-1 and TRBJ2-1; TRBD2 matches 12 bases. V was pared by 5 bases and J by 1 base, with 10 bases of the junction left unmatched. This CDR3 is built from 18 residues. Germline V gene data show CDR1 as SGHRS and CDR2 as YFSETQ. CDR3 sequence (DNA): TGCGCCAGCAGAGGGTCGCTAGCGGGAGGGCCTTCCTACAATGAGCAGTTCTTC. Translated, it gives CASRGSLAGGPSYNEQFF.

The chain has TRBV5-1 and TRBJ2-7; 11 nucleotides match TRBD2. Looked up from germline, CDR1 is SGHRS and CDR2 is YFSETQ. J lost 0 bases, V lost 4 bases, and 3 bases had no gene match. The CDR3 contains 15 residues. The CDR3 sequence is CASSATSGSSYEQYF. The CDR3 DNA follows: TGCGCCAGCAGCGCAACTAGCGGGAGCTCCTACGAGCAGTACTTC.

The CDR3 nucleotides read TGTGCCAGCACCGTAGCGGGAGGGCCCGTTAGCTGGCAGTACTTC. Encoded protein: CASTVAGGPVSWQYF. The rearrangement links TRBV28 to TRBJ2-7; 11 positions agree with TRBD2. This CDR3 is built from 15 residues. Germline values: CDR1 MDHEN, CDR2 SYDVKM. The ends lost 7 bases at V and 9 bases at J; junction bases unmatched: 14.

The rearrangement links TRBV2 to TRBJ2-2; D is unresolved. The V and J ends lost 6 bases and 4 bases respectively, with 6 bases between them. This CDR3 region has 12 residues. Germline CDR1 SNHLY, CDR2 FYNNEI. CDR3 sequence (DNA): TGTGCCAGCAGCTTGTTCACCGGGGAGCTGTTTTTT. Translating gives CASSLFTGELFF.

The chain combines TRBV11-2 with TRBJ1-1; D may be TRBD1 (5 bases). Germline CDR1 is SGHAT and CDR2 is FQNNGV. Trimming took 1 base from V and 1 from J, leaving 16 bases between them. The CDR3 has 17 amino acids. The CDR3 DNA sequence: TGTGCCAGCAGCTTAGGGGCAGGGTGGGTACAGAACACTGAAGCTTTCTTT. Its protein is CASSLGAGWVQNTEAFF. The entire variable domain, with the rest obtained from reference TRBV11-2 and TRBJ1-1, is as follows: EAGVAQSPRYKIIEKRQSVAFWCNPISGHATLYWYQQILGQGPKLLIQFQNNGVVDDSQLPKDRFSAERLKGVDSTLKIQPAKLEDSAVYLCASSLGAGWVQNTEAFFGQGTRLTVV.

The chain uses TRBV5-5 and TRBJ2-7; no definite D call. Germline V gives CDR1 SGHKS, CDR2 YYEKEE (reference sequence). The V and J ends lost 2 bases and 5 bases respectively, with 11 bases between them. The CDR3 has 13 residues. CDR3 nucleotide sequence: TGTGCCAGCAGCTTTGGGCGGCGAAACGAGCAGTACTTC. Translation: CASSFGRRNEQYF.

This clone was observed a single time. The V and J genes are TRBV10-3 and TRBJ1-1, with D hard to call. CDR1 and CDR2 from the germline V gene are ENHRY and SYGVKD. This CDR3 is built from 11 residues. Trimming pared 4 bases from V and 7 bases from J, leaving 7 bases between. CDR3 amino acids: CAISGGGEAFF. The CDR3 DNA is TGTGCCATCAGTGGGGGTGGTGAAGCTTTCTTT.

The rearrangement uses TRBV4-1 and TRBJ2-7, with D unresolved. Between the trimmed V and J ends, which lost 0 bases and 6 bases, there was a span of 15 bases. This CDR3 comprises 15 residues. CDR1 is MGHRA and CDR2 is YSYEKL in the germline V gene. For the CDR3, the DNA is TGCGCCAGCAGCCAAGAGAACAGAAATGGGTTCGAGCAGTACTTC. Encoded protein: CASSQENRNGFEQYF.

The chain joins TRBV10-3 to TRBJ2-1, with 7 bases matching TRBD1. The CDR3 is 14 residues long. The germline gives CDR1 ENHRY, CDR2 SYGVKD. J was trimmed by 3 bases and V by 7 bases; bases with no gene match: 6. CDR3 amino acids: CAIMGQSSYNEQFF. The CDR3 nucleotides are TGTGCCATCATGGGACAGTCGAGCTACAATGAGCAGTTCTTC.

CDR3 DNA: TGTGCCAGCAGTTCTCCACATACCCGGACTAGCGGGAGTGGGGCCTACGAGCAGTACTTC. Amino acids: CASSSPHTRTSGSGAYEQYF. The chain carries TRBV28 and TRBJ2-7; the match to TRBD2 covers 13 bases. The CDR3 is made up of 20 amino acids. The V gene end was trimmed by 4 bases and the J gene end by 2 bases; junction bases not matched to a gene: 17. CDR1 is MDHEN, CDR2 SYDVKM, per germline.

This chain connects TRBV9 to TRBJ2-1; no firm D call. Germline CDR1 SGDLS, CDR2 YYNGEE. The CDR3 spans 15 residues. V was clipped by 3 bases and J by 0 bases, with 10 bases between them. This CDR3 is CASSGDVSSYNEQFF. DNA of the CDR3: TGTGCCAGCAGCGGGGATGTGAGCTCCTACAATGAGCAGTTCTTC.

V and J are TRBV29-1 and TRBJ2-3, with D maybe TRBD1 (6 bases). The CDR3 spans 12 residues. V was pared by 7 bases and J by 3 bases, with 11 bases between. The germline gives CDR1 SQVTM, CDR2 ANQGSEA. CDR3 residues: CSEKQGTDTQYF. The CDR3 DNA is TGCAGCGAAAAACAGGGAACAGATACGCAGTATTTT.

As to this clone: Other DNA sequences in this specimen translate into the identical CDR3. The rearrangement joins TRBV6-5 to TRBJ1-4; D gene unclear. V lost 0 bases and J 3 bases, leaving 8 bases between the germline ends. The germline CDR1 and CDR2 sequences are MNHEY and SVGAGI. This CDR3 has 15 residues. The CDR3 is CASSYSRPPNEKLFF. CDR3 in DNA: TGTGCCAGCAGTTACTCCCGGCCCCCTAATGAAAAACTGTTTTTT.

The chain couples TRBV5-4 to TRBJ2-3, with unresolved D. The germline V and J ends were trimmed by 0 bases and 2 bases, with 4 bases remaining between them. This CDR3 spans 13 amino acids. CDR1 is SGHNT, CDR2 YYREEE, per germline (reference sequence). The CDR3 DNA is TGTGCCAGCAGCTTGGACCCCACAGATACGCAGTATTTT. This gives the protein CASSLDPTDTQYF.

The rearrangement uses TRBV27 and TRBJ2-7; tentatively, D is TRBD1 (6 bases). Per the germline V gene, CDR1 is MNHEY and CDR2 is SMNVEV (reference sequence). The CDR3 contains 16 residues. With 3 bases removed from V and 1 base from J, the gap between germline ends came to 16 bases. CDR3 amino acids: CASSFSGAAESYEQYF. In DNA, the CDR3 is TGTGCCAGCAGTTTCTCAGGGGCCGCCGAATCCTACGAGCAGTACTTC.

The chain combines TRBV18 with TRBJ2-1; no clear D. The germline V gene encodes CDR1 KGHSH and CDR2 LQKENI. Trimming took 5 bases from V and 10 from J, leaving 9 bases between them. This CDR3 spans 11 amino acids. The CDR3 spells CASSGSWEQFF. The CDR3 bases are TGTGCCAGCTCAGGGTCTTGGGAGCAGTTCTTC.